The 28 T cell receptor beta chains below all came from one sample that was sequenced in a study of blood T cell repertoires in COVID-19 (dated by TCRdb to 2020 to 2021). Library prep was done by the immunoSEQ multiplex PCR assay. The table was pulled from immuneACCESS by TCRdb, which kept in-frame rearrangements only. Such tables lose some clones; where checked, under half of the loss comes from unresolved V genes, and the rest has no known cause. The sample yields under 400,000 clones; around 87% were counted once. Less than 11% of the sample is held by the ten biggest clonotypes. The specimen was peripheral blood. The receptors here all came from a woman in her twenties or thirties with COVID-19, enrolled during active disease.

The V and J genes are TRBV29-1 and TRBJ2-7; 8 bases match TRBD2. This CDR3 comprises 13 residues. Germline V lookup: CDR1 SQVTM, CDR2 ANQGSEA. V shed 8 bases and J 7 bases; nucleotides not matched to a gene: 13. CDR3 protein: CSTTLKAGGEQYF. The CDR3 nucleotides read TGCAGCACCACCCTCAAGGCGGGAGGAGAGCAGTACTTC.

The chain links TRBV28 to TRBJ2-7; TRBD1 is a possible D gene (6 bases). Germline V gene data show CDR1 as MDHEN and CDR2 as SYDVKM. The CDR3 contains 13 residues. Trimming removed 6 bases at V and 1 base at J, with 10 bases between. CDR3 sequence reads: CASRQGSSYEQYF. The DNA for the CDR3 is TGTGCCAGCAGGCAGGGGTCGTCCTACGAGCAGTACTTC.

V and J are TRBV19 and TRBJ2-3, with D perhaps TRBD2 (5 bases). The CDR3 is made up of 16 amino acids. Trimming removed 2 bases at V and 0 bases at J, with 12 bases between. CDR1 LNHDA and CDR2 SQIVND come from the germline V gene (reference sequence). CDR3 bases: TGTGCCAGTAGTATACCTAGCCGGACTAGCACAGATACGCAGTATTTT. It yields the protein CASSIPSRTSTDTQYF.

The chain recombines TRBV7-6 with TRBJ2-3, with 9 bases lining up with TRBD2. CDR1 and CDR2 (germline): SGHVS, FNYEAQ. The J segment lost 6 bases and the V segment lost 6 bases, leaving 10 bases of the junction unmatched. The CDR3 sequence is 15 residues long. CDR3 in amino acids: CASRATSGGGDTQYF. As DNA, the CDR3 is TGTGCCAGCAGAGCGACTAGCGGAGGGGGGGATACGCAGTATTTT. Filled out from reference TRBV7-6 and TRBJ2-3, the complete variable domain reads GAGVSQSPRYKVTKRGQDVALRCDPISGHVSLYWYRQALGQGPEFLTYFNYEAQQDKSGLPNDRFSAERPEGSISTLTIQRTEQRDSAMYRCASRATSGGGDTQYFGPGTRLTVL.

The V gene is TRBV10-3, the J gene TRBJ2-5; 11 bases map to TRBD2. V was clipped by 7 bases and J by 1 base; unmatched bases: 8. Germline V gene sequence: CDR1 ENHRY, CDR2 SYGVKD. The CDR3 sequence is 16 residues long. The CDR3 sequence is CAIKARLAGIQETQYF. Here the CDR3 DNA reads TGTGCCATCAAGGCAAGACTAGCGGGAATCCAAGAGACCCAGTACTTC.

The chain employs TRBV6-5 and TRBJ2-1, with TRBD2 matching 8 bases. The length of the CDR3 is 15 residues. Per the germline V gene, CDR1 is MNHEY and CDR2 is SVGAGI. V lost 0 bases to trimming and J lost 6 bases; unmatched junction nucleotides: 4. The CDR3 reads CASSYSKAGGNEQFF. The CDR3 nucleotides are TGTGCCAGCAGTTACTCGAAGGCGGGAGGCAATGAGCAGTTCTTC.

The chain is built from TRBV9 and TRBJ2-3; 7 positions match TRBD2. The trim removed 0 bases at V and 2 bases at J, leaving 3 bases unmatched. CDR3 length equals 15 residues. In germline, CDR1 is SGDLS, CDR2 YYNGEE. CDR3 protein: CASSVVGTTTDTQYF. The CDR3 DNA reads as TGTGCCAGCAGCGTAGTGGGGACTACCACAGATACGCAGTATTTT.

Only one count was recorded for this clone. The V call is TRBV19, the J call TRBJ2-1; tentative D call: TRBD2 (6 bases). The germline V gene encodes CDR1 LNHDA and CDR2 SQIVND (reference sequence). The CDR3 totals 16 residues. Trimming took 4 bases from V and 4 from J, leaving 17 bases between them. The CDR3 sequence: CASSNYGSSRYNEQFF. The CDR3 DNA reads as TGTGCCAGTAGTAACTACGGGAGTTCTAGGTACAATGAGCAGTTCTTC.

The chain has TRBV5-4 and TRBJ2-1; D unclear. Germline CDR1 and CDR2: SGHNT and YYREEE (reference sequence). This CDR3 has 14 amino acids. Trimming left V 0 bases short and J 8 bases short, with 12 bases between. The CDR3: CASSLGLATDEQFF. DNA for the CDR3: TGTGCCAGCAGCTTGGGACTGGCTACGGATGAGCAGTTCTTC.

The rearrangement links TRBV3-1 (or the pseudogene TRBV3-2) to TRBJ2-7; 8 nucleotides agree with TRBD2. CDR3 length equals 14 residues. With V trimmed by 4 bases and J by 7 bases, 9 bases remained unmatched. Looked up from germline, CDR1 is LGHDT and CDR2 is YNNKEL (reference sequence). CDR3 sequence (DNA): TGTGCCAGCAGCCTCTTACCGACGGGGGGGGAGCAGTACTTC. Translated, it gives CASSLLPTGGEQYF.

The rearrangement joins TRBV10-3 to TRBJ1-1, with 7 bases that match TRBD1. CDR1 ENHRY and CDR2 SYGVKD come from the germline V gene. The trim removed 6 bases at V and 4 bases at J, leaving 5 bases unmatched. CDR3 length equals 13 residues. The CDR3: CAIRSGQFTEAFF. In nucleotides, the CDR3 is TGTGCCATCAGATCGGGACAGTTCACTGAAGCTTTCTTT.

The genes are TRBV21-1 and TRBJ2-5; the table's D call, TRBD2, was not checked against the DNA. TRBV21-1 constitutes a pseudogene. There are 16 residues in the CDR3. CDR3 bases: TGTGCCAGCAGCAAAGCGGGGACTAGCGGGGAAGAGACCCAGTACTTC. Translation gives CASSKAGTSGEETQYF.

This rearrangement joins TRBV19 to TRBJ2-7, with a tentative D call TRBD1 (6 bases). Germline lookup yields CDR1 LNHDA and CDR2 SQIVND (reference sequence). This CDR3 has 13 residues. V shed 3 bases and J shed 4 bases, with 10 bases lying between them. CDR3 sequence (DNA): TGTGCCAGTAGTATGTTGGACAGTTACGAGCAGTACTTC. Translation gives CASSMLDSYEQYF.

In its sample, this clone was seen a few times. CDR3 nucleotides: TGTGCCAGCCTGGACAGGGCTAGCCTGAACACCGGGGAGCTGTTTTTT. Amino acid sequence: CASLDRASLNTGELFF. This chain uses TRBV27 with TRBJ2-2; 8 bases agree with TRBD1. CDR1 is MNHEY, CDR2 SMNVEV, per germline (reference sequence). This CDR3 spans 16 amino acids. The V segment lost 8 bases and the J segment 1 base; nucleotides outside the gene matches: 9.

The chain is built from TRBV18 and TRBJ2-5; D might be TRBD2 (5 bases). V lost 3 bases and J lost 5, with 16 bases in between. The CDR3 consists of 15 residues. Germline loops: CDR1 KGHSH, CDR2 LQKENI. CDR3 loop: CASSPEATSRETQYF. CDR3 sequence (DNA): TGTGCCAGCTCACCGGAGGCCACATCCCGGGAGACCCAGTACTTC.

The CDR3 here is CASSLSLTGELFF. The CDR3 DNA sequence: TGTGCCAGCAGCTTGTCGTTAACCGGGGAGCTGTTTTTT. The V call is TRBV5-8, the J call TRBJ2-2; D gene ambiguous. CDR3 length equals 13 residues. Trimming took off 1 base at V and 5 bases at J, with 6 bases between the two ends. Germline V lookup: CDR1 SGHTS, CDR2 YDEGEE.

The gene calls are TRBV7-2 and TRBJ2-1; 8 bases line up with TRBD2. J gave up 2 bases and V 3 bases, and 6 bases lay outside the gene matches. The length of the CDR3 is 16 residues. From germline, CDR1 is SGHTA and CDR2 FQGNSA. Here the CDR3 reads CASSFLSGSTYNEQFF. The CDR3 coding sequence is TGTGCCAGCAGCTTCCTCAGCGGGAGTACCTACAATGAGCAGTTCTTC.

This chain joins TRBV3-1 (or the pseudogene TRBV3-2) and TRBJ2-7; 10 positions match TRBD2. The CDR3 covers 15 residues. Germline V lookup: CDR1 LGHDT, CDR2 YNNKEL (reference sequence). V shed 1 base, J shed 3 bases, and the junction held 3 bases outside the gene matches. CDR3 sequence: CASSQGLAGLYEQYF. The CDR3 DNA follows: TGTGCCAGCAGCCAAGGACTAGCGGGTCTCTACGAGCAGTACTTC.

The genes are TRBV18 and TRBJ2-5, with TRBD2 identical over 11 bases. Trimming removed 0 bases from V and 5 bases from J; junction bases left unmatched: 8. Germline CDR1 KGHSH, CDR2 LQKENI. CDR3 length: 17 amino acids. This CDR3 reads CASSPPGASGRIETQYF. CDR3 nucleotide sequence: TGTGCCAGCTCACCACCGGGGGCTAGCGGGAGGATCGAGACCCAGTACTTC.

This sequence joins TRBV29-1 and TRBJ1-1; TRBD1 matches 12 bases. Trimming at V came to 2 bases and at J to 11 bases, leaving 3 bases not matched to a gene. The CDR3 is 12 residues long. Germline V gene sequence: CDR1 SQVTM, CDR2 ANQGSEA. The CDR3 is CSVERGQGAAFF. Written as DNA, the CDR3 is TGCAGCGTTGAAAGGGGACAGGGGGCCGCTTTCTTT.

A few counts support this clone. The rearrangement links TRBV19 to TRBJ1-2, with a tentative D call TRBD1 (6 bases). CDR3 length: 16 residues. CDR1 and CDR2 (germline): LNHDA, SQIVND (reference sequence). The ends were cut back, 3 bases at V and 8 bases at J, with 22 bases in the middle. CDR3 coding DNA: TGTGCCAGTAGTATCGAGGCGGGGGGCCCACCGAGCGGCTACACCTTC. This codes for CASSIEAGGPPSGYTF.

The rearrangement uses TRBV7-2 and TRBJ2-7, with a tentative D call TRBD2 (6 bases). This CDR3 region has 13 residues. V dropped 5 bases and J dropped 2 bases, with 10 bases sitting between them. Germline assignment: CDR1 SGHTA and CDR2 FQGNSA. The CDR3 nucleotides read TGTGCCAGCAGCCAGCAGCGGGCCTACGAGCAGTACTTC. This gives the protein CASSQQRAYEQYF.

The CDR3 region has the DNA TGTGCCAGCAGTTGGGGACAGGCCTACAATGAGCAGTTCTTC. It is translated as CASSWGQAYNEQFF. This sequence joins TRBV28 and TRBJ2-1, with 8 bases aligning to TRBD1. Germline CDR1 reads MDHEN; CDR2 reads SYDVKM. The CDR3 consists of 14 residues. V lost 4 bases to trimming and J lost 2 bases; unmatched junction nucleotides: 1.

This rearrangement joins TRBV19 to TRBJ2-1; 7 bases are a match to TRBD2. J was trimmed by 0 bases and V by 5 bases; bases with no gene match: 10. This CDR3 spans 17 amino acids. Per germline, CDR1 LNHDA and CDR2 SQIVND (reference sequence). CDR3 amino acids: CASSPTGGTSSYNEQFF. CDR3 nucleotide sequence: TGTGCCAGTAGTCCCACGGGGGGAACGAGCTCCTACAATGAGCAGTTCTTC.

The chain joins TRBV19 to TRBJ1-2, with a tentative D call TRBD1 (5 bases). Trimming stripped 6 bases from V and 6 bases from J, with 17 bases between. CDR3 length: 14 residues. Germline CDR1 LNHDA, CDR2 SQIVND (reference sequence). CDR3 in DNA: TGTGCCAGTAGATTGGGCACAGGACAAAATGGCTACACCTTC. Translating it yields CASRLGTGQNGYTF. Supplemented by reference TRBV19 and TRBJ1-2, the full variable domain reads DGGITQSPKYLFRKEGQNVTLSCEQNLNHDAMYWYRQDPGQGLRLIYYSQIVNDFQKGDIAEGYSVSREKKESFPLTVTSAQKNPTAFYLCASRLGTGQNGYTFGSGTRLTVV.

On this clone itself: The same CDR3 arises from other DNA sequences in this sample as well. V usage is TRBV29-1 and J usage is TRBJ2-7; 12 positions match TRBD2. CDR1 and CDR2 from the germline V gene are SQVTM and ANQGSEA. The CDR3 runs to 13 residues. V trimming: 7 bases; J trimming: 4 bases; junction bases outside the gene matches: 5. CDR3 region: CSGATSGSYEQYF. The CDR3 nucleotides read TGCAGCGGGGCGACTAGCGGGAGTTACGAGCAGTACTTC.

The DNA for the CDR3 is TGCGCCAGCAGCGGAAGACTAGCGGGCTCCACAGATACGCAGTATTTT. This gives the protein CASSGRLAGSTDTQYF. The chain has TRBV5-1 and TRBJ2-3, with TRBD2 matching 10 bases. The CDR3 has 16 amino acids. The ends lost 4 bases at V and 2 bases at J; junction bases unmatched: 7. The V gene's germline CDR1 is SGHRS and CDR2 YFSETQ.

The V call is TRBV5-1, the J call TRBJ2-1; TRBD1 matches at 12 bases. The germline gives CDR1 SGHRS, CDR2 YFSETQ. The V gene end was trimmed by 6 bases and the J gene end by 7 bases; junction bases not matched to a gene: 8. The CDR3 runs 15 residues. CDR3: CASIPGQGARNEQFF. DNA of the CDR3: TGCGCCAGCATCCCGGGACAGGGGGCAAGGAATGAGCAGTTCTTC.